This TCR beta chain was captured by sequencing in a study of T-cell reconstitution after alpha-beta-depleted transplantation in children. Molecular barcoding with unique molecular identifiers was used for the TCRbeta library. TCRdb passed the PCR reads through MiXCR, listing each CDR3 protein once. Here the sample spans around 400,000 distinct CDR3 sequences, under 13% being singletons. As regards this clonotype: Its ends do not fully match the called genes, so a read error is possible.

Germline lookup yields CDR1 SGHVS and CDR2 FQNEAQ. This CDR3 is 15 amino acids long. This sample comprised PBMCs from the stem cell graft donor, obtained from the stem cell graft. The rearrangement joins TRBV7-8 to TRBJ2-2, with 7 bases identical to TRBD1. The sequence came from a human donor who donated a stem cell graft to a child with acute myeloid leukemia. CDR3 nucleotide sequence: TGTGCCAGCAGCCCACAGGGGATGGGCACCGGGGAGCTGATTTTT. This codes for CASSPQGMGTGELIF.